This TCR beta chain was sequenced during a study of blood T cell repertoires in COVID-19. Study background: Material from acute and convalescent COVID-19 was sourced from the United States, Italy and Spain. T cells, B-cell-depleted T cells, or PBMCs supplied cDNA or gDNA.

Original processing methods: How many nucleated cells were present was estimated from reference gene primer amplification. Sequencing was performed with immunoSEQ multiplex PCR; in TCRdb, only in-frame clones are kept and a portion is missing. D and trimming were read from the DNA, whereas the V and J calls and clone size are those reported in that table. The data show fewer than 200,000 clones, with about four fifths seen just once and around 7.3% held by the top ten. The V gene's germline CDR1 is MNHEY and CDR2 SVGEGT. V was clipped by 4 bases and J by 8 bases; unmatched bases: 14. The CDR3 length is 17 residues.

This TCR was sampled from a woman aged 70-85 years with COVID-19, enrolled during active disease. The rearrangement joins TRBV6-2 or TRBV6-3 to TRBJ2-1; TRBD2 matches at 10 bases. Input material: peripheral blood. The DNA of the CDR3 is TGTGCCAGCAGTTCCCCCGCGGAGCGGGAGGGCCGGGATGAGCAGTTCTTC. It translates to CASSSPAEREGRDEQFF.